The 4 T cell receptor beta chains below come from one sample, sequenced in a study of CD8+ T cells in alopecia areata. Extracted from the samples, RNA was reverse transcribed into cDNA to serve as the sequencing template. Only in-frame clones appear in the TCRdb table, and some are missing; sequencing was by immunoSEQ multiplex PCR. The sample carries about 260,000 clones, 60% recorded once. The sample's treatment: oral pan-JAK inhibitor, 5-10 mg twice daily. This specimen consisted of CD4+ T cells sorted from blood, obtained between weeks 51 and 52, from a patient treated with tofacitinib. The source is a human donor with alopecia areata.

This chain links TRBV6-1 with TRBJ1-1; D remains unclear. Germline CDR1 reads MNHNS; CDR2 reads SASEGT. V was trimmed by 5 bases and J by 1 base, leaving 5 bases between them. The CDR3 has 12 amino acids. The CDR3 DNA sequence: TGTGCCAGCAGTATACGGAACACTGAAGCTTTCTTT. It specifies CASSIRNTEAFF.

J is TRBJ2-1 and V is TRBV7-2; 8 positions match TRBD2. V lost 5 bases and J lost 10; bases outside the gene matches: 4. The CDR3 is made up of 12 amino acids. Germline lookup yields CDR1 SGHTA and CDR2 FQGNSA. CDR3 nucleotides: TGTGCCAGCAGCACACGGACTAGCGAGCAGTTCTTC. Translation: CASSTRTSEQFF.

This clone appeared a few times. The chain joins TRBV30 to TRBJ2-2, with D uncertain. Germline CDR1 is GTSNPN and CDR2 is SVGIG (reference sequence). V was cut by 3 bases and J by 2 bases, with 4 bases left in between. This CDR3 region has 12 residues. This CDR3 reads CAWSSNTGELFF. The CDR3 DNA follows: TGTGCCTGGAGCAGTAACACCGGGGAGCTGTTTTTT.

This chain uses TRBV7-2 with TRBJ2-7; no firm D call. Deletions cut 5 bases from V and 0 bases from J, with 11 bases between. Germline V gene sequence: CDR1 SGHTA, CDR2 FQGNSA. CDR3 length: 14 residues. CDR3 nucleotides: TGTGCCAGCAGCAAATTAGGCCTCTCCTACGAGCAGTACTTC. Encoded protein: CASSKLGLSYEQYF.